The source of this T cell receptor beta chain is a study of T cell responses to AZD1222 COVID-19 vaccine. Study details: Pooled together were second doses at about 4 or about 12 weeks. Study results and limitations: Donors, mostly white British, included more females; clonal diversity was possibly underestimated. Compared with day 0, the breadth and depth of the Spike-specific TCR repertoire rose significantly after two doses of AZD1222. Only a handful of AZD1222 recipients were seropositive at baseline.

With regard to this clone: The antigen is unknown.

The method was immunoSEQ multiplex PCR; TCRdb's version includes in-frame clones alone and lacks a portion of them. Among 70,000 to 90,000 clones listed, around 90% were seen once. The starting material was peripheral blood, obtained on day 0 of AZD1222 vaccination. The receptor's source is an adult in good health.

The CDR3 loop reads CASSRYLAETQETQYF. The CDR3 region has the DNA TGTGCCAGCAGCCGTTACCTGGCGGAAACACAAGAGACCCAGTACTTC. The V call is TRBV7-9, the J call TRBJ2-5, with unresolved D. Trimming removed 5 bases from V and 2 bases from J, with 18 bases in between. The CDR3 is 16 amino acids. CDR1 is SEHNR, CDR2 FQNEAQ, per germline (reference sequence).